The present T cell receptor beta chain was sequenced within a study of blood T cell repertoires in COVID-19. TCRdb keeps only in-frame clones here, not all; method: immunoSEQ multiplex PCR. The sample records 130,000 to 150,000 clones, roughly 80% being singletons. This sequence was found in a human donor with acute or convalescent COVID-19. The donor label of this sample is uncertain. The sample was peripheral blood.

The CDR3 loop reads CASSLGASYGYTF. CDR3 nucleotides: TGCGCCAGCAGCTTGGGGGCAAGCTATGGCTACACCTTC. The chain employs TRBV5-1 and TRBJ1-2; D gene uncertain. Germline V lookup: CDR1 SGHRS, CDR2 YFSETQ. With 0 bases removed from V and 4 bases from J, the gap between germline ends came to 7 bases. CDR3 size: 13 residues.